This entry lists 12 T cell receptor beta chains sequenced from one sample in a study of Graves' ophthalmopathy and Graves' hyperthyroidism. The TCR beta CDR3 regions underwent amplification from RNA transcripts. HTBI primers primed a first-round RT-PCR, and a second-round multiplex PCR followed. TCRdb re-called the multiplex PCR reads through MiXCR, storing one row per CDR3 protein. The data show around 1.1 million distinct CDR3 sequences, about two fifths seen once. Material for sequencing was peripheral blood or thyroid tissue (not recorded which). These receptors were collected from an adult man with Graves' hyperthyroidism.

This clonotype was counted only a few times. This may stem from a read error, because a much larger clone lies one nucleotide away. The V and J genes are TRBV7-2 and TRBJ2-7; a possible D gene is TRBD2 (6 bases). V shed 5 bases and J shed 0 bases, with 14 bases lying between them. Germline CDR1 is SGHTA and CDR2 is FQGNSA. CDR3 length: 15 residues. CDR3 amino acids: CASSPRGLRSYEQYF. The DNA for the CDR3 is TGTGCCAGCAGCCCAAGGGGACTGCGCTCCTACGAGCAGTACTTC.

The J gene is TRBJ1-2, the V gene TRBV7-8; 8 bases are shared with TRBD1. This CDR3 contains 15 residues. V was clipped by 5 bases and J by 5 bases; unmatched bases: 10. Germline V gene data show CDR1 as SGHVS and CDR2 as FQNEAQ. This CDR3 reads CASSAGQALTYGYTF. The CDR3 nucleotides read TGTGCCAGCAGCGCGGGACAGGCCCTGACTTATGGCTACACCTTC.

The rearrangement links TRBV2 to TRBJ1-2; D gene uncertain. The CDR3 has 15 residues. CDR1 and CDR2 (germline): SNHLY, FYNNEI. Trimming stripped 4 bases from V and 1 base from J, with 13 bases between. The CDR3 loop reads CASSGSRQRNYGYTF. DNA of the CDR3: TGTGCCAGCAGTGGATCCAGACAACGTAACTATGGCTACACCTTC.

At least ten counts were recorded for this clonotype. The CDR3 region is CSAGEDDYGYTF. CDR3 DNA: TGCAGTGCGGGCGAGGATGACTATGGCTACACCTTC. The chain recombines TRBV20-1 with TRBJ1-2; D remains ambiguous. This CDR3 has 12 residues. V lost 6 bases and J lost 3, with 11 bases in between. The germline V gene has CDR1 DFQATT and CDR2 SNEGSKA (reference sequence).

This clonotype was seen many times. This chain connects TRBV15 to TRBJ2-2; 10 bases line up with TRBD2. The CDR3 is 17 residues long. The germline V gene has CDR1 LNHNV and CDR2 YYDKDF (reference sequence). Germline trimming cut 3 bases from V and 0 bases from J; bases unmatched to any gene: 4. The CDR3 loop reads CATSSGLADTNTGELFF. Here the CDR3 DNA reads TGTGCCACCAGCAGCGGACTAGCGGATACGAACACCGGGGAGCTGTTTTTT.

The table lists this clonotype with a few counts. V and J are TRBV30 and TRBJ2-5, with TRBD1 identical over 10 bases. Germline CDR1 and CDR2: GTSNPN and SVGIG (reference sequence). V trimming: 5 bases; J trimming: 5 bases; junction bases outside the gene matches: 11. This CDR3 spans 15 amino acids. CDR3 bases: TGTGCCTGGGGGGACCGGGACAGGGGCGGGGAGACCCAGTACTTC. Protein product: CAWGDRDRGGETQYF.

This chain links TRBV9 with TRBJ2-5; D is possibly TRBD2 (6 bases). V was pared by 4 bases and J by 4 bases, with 23 bases between. CDR1 and CDR2 from the germline V gene are SGDLS and YYNGEE. The CDR3 length is 17 residues. CDR3 sequence reads: CASSLGLSGIGGETQYF. CDR3 DNA sequence: TGTGCCAGCAGCCTGGGGTTGTCGGGAATCGGGGGAGAGACCCAGTACTTC.

This rearrangement joins TRBV20-1 to TRBJ2-7, with TRBD1 matching over 7 bases. J gave up 4 bases and V 6 bases, and 9 bases lay outside the gene matches. The germline V gene encodes CDR1 DFQATT and CDR2 SNEGSKA (reference sequence). The CDR3 has 13 amino acids. CDR3 sequence reads: CSAVPGQIYEQYF. DNA of the CDR3: TGCAGTGCCGTTCCGGGACAGATTTACGAGCAGTACTTC.

In this sample, this clonotype turned up many times. J is TRBJ1-5 and V is TRBV7-2, with 7 bases matching TRBD1. Germline assignment: CDR1 SGHTA and CDR2 FQGNSA. This CDR3 has 17 amino acids. V dropped 5 bases and J dropped 6; count of bases not matched to a gene: 16. CDR3 region: CASSARDSLHFSQPQHF. CDR3 bases: TGTGCCAGCAGCGCCCGGGACAGCCTACATTTCAGTCAGCCCCAGCATTTT.

Worth noting for this clonotype: A much larger clone is a single base away; this may be a read error. This chain joins TRBV7-9 and TRBJ1-1; no firm D call. This CDR3 is 14 amino acids long. Germline V gene data show CDR1 as SEHNR and CDR2 as FQNEAQ (reference sequence). CDR3 sequence: CAGSWGEGETEAFF. DNA of the CDR3: TGTGCCGGCAGCTGGGGTGAGGGAGAGACTGAAGCTTTCTTT.

This clonotype was found many times. The chain has TRBV20-1 and TRBJ2-7; TRBD1 agrees at 8 bases. With V trimmed by 1 base and J by 3 bases, 5 bases remained unmatched. The CDR3 is made up of 14 amino acids. The germline CDR1 and CDR2 sequences are DFQATT and SNEGSKA (reference sequence). The CDR3 DNA follows: TGCAGTGCTAGAGGGACAGGGCTGGACTACGAGCAGTACTTC. Encoded protein: CSARGTGLDYEQYF.

V is TRBV28 and J is TRBJ2-7, with TRBD1 matching 7 bases. The CDR3 runs 14 residues. Losses at the gene ends were 5 bases for V and 0 bases for J; bases not matched to a gene: 4. Per germline, CDR1 MDHEN and CDR2 SYDVKM. The chain's CDR3 is CASSTTGASYEQYF. The CDR3 DNA follows: TGTGCCAGCAGTACAACAGGGGCCTCCTACGAGCAGTACTTC.